This TCR beta chain appears in the sequencing data of a study of control samples from healthy donors and cancer patients. Trimming shortened V by 8 bases and J by 3 bases, and 11 bases separated the two germline ends. Germline loops: CDR1 MDHEN, CDR2 SYDVKM. There are 12 residues in the CDR3. The assay was immunoSEQ multiplex PCR, and TCRdb's table has in-frame clones only and misses some. The sample has 82,000 or so clones, just under 95% seen once. V gene TRBV28 combines with J gene TRBJ2-7, with D possibly TRBD1 on 5 matching bases. The source of this sequence is a woman aged 18-29 years in good health. Sample: blood. CDR3 amino acids: CASYRTYYEQYF. The CDR3, as DNA: TGTGCCAGCTACAGGACGTACTACGAGCAGTACTTC.